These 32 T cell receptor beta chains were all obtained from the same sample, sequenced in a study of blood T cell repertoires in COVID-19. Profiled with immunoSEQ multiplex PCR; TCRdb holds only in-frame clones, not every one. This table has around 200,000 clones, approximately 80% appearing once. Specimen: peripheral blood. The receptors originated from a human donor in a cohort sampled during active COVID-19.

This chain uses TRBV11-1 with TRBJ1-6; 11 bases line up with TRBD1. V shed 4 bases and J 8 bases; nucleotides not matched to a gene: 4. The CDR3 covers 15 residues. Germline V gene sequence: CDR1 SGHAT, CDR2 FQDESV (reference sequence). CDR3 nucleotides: TGTGCCAGCAGCTGGACAGGGGGCGAATATTCACCCCTCCACTTT. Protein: CASSWTGGEYSPLHF.

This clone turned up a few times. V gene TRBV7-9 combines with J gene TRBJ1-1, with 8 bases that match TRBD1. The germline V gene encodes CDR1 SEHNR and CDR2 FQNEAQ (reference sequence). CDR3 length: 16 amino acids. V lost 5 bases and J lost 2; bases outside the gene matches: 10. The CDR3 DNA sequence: TGTGCCAGCAGCCCGGAAGCGGGACAGGATAACACTGAAGCTTTCTTT. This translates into CASSPEAGQDNTEAFF.

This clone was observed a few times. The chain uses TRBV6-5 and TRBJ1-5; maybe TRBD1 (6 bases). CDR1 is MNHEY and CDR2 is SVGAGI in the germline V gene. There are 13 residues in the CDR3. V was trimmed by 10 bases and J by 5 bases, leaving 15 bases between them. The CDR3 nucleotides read TGTGCCACCCAAGGACAGAAAGATCAGCCCCAGCATTTT. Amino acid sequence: CATQGQKDQPQHF.

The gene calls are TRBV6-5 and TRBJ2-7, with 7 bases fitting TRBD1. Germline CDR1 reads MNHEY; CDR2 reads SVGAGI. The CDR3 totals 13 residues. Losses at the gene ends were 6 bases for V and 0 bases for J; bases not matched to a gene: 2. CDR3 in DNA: TGTGCCAGCAGACGGGACAGCTCCTACGAGCAGTACTTC. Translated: CASRRDSSYEQYF.

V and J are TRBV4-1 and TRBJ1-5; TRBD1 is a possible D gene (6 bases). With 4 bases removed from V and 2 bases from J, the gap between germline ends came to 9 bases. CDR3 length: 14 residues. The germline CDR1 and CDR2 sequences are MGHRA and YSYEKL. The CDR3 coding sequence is TGCGCCAGCAGCCCGACAGGTGGCAATCAGCCCCAGCATTTT. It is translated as CASSPTGGNQPQHF.

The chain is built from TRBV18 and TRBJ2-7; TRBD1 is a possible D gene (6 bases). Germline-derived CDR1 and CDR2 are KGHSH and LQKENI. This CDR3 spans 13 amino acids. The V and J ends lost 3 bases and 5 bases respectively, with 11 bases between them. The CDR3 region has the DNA TGTGCCAGCTCACCGGGGGCAGGGAACGAGCAGTACTTC. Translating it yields CASSPGAGNEQYF.

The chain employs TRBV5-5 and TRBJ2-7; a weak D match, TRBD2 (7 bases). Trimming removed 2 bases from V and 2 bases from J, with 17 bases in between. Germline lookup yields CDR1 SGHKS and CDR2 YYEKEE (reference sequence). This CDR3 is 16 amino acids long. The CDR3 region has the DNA TGTGCCAGCAGCTTCGGGCGGGGGCGGAATCCCTACGAGCAGTACTTC. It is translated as CASSFGRGRNPYEQYF.

CDR3 loop: CASSFSRLAGTGELFF. The CDR3 coding sequence is TGTGCCAGCAGCTTCTCACGCCTAGCGGGCACCGGGGAGCTGTTTTTT. The V call is TRBV5-4, the J call TRBJ2-2; 8 bases align to TRBD2. V lost 2 bases and J lost 4; bases outside the gene matches: 7. Germline-derived CDR1 and CDR2 are SGHNT and YYREEE (reference sequence). The CDR3 is 16 amino acids.

CDR3 sequence reads: CATSDRPNQPQHF. CDR3 in DNA: TGTGCCACCTCAGACAGGCCCAATCAGCCCCAGCATTTT. The chain couples TRBV6-6 to TRBJ1-5, with D possibly being TRBD1 (6 bases). The CDR3 has 13 amino acids. The V gene lost 10 bases and the J gene lost 3 bases, with 13 bases spanning the gap. Germline CDR1 MNHNY, CDR2 SVGAGI (reference sequence).

CDR3 amino acids: CASMASPGTQYF. CDR3 sequence (DNA): TGTGCCAGCATGGCCTCCCCGGGGACCCAGTACTTC. This chain joins TRBV6-6 and TRBJ2-5, with D unclear. The CDR3 is 12 amino acids. V dropped 7 bases and J dropped 7 bases, with 13 bases sitting between them. Germline V gives CDR1 MNHNY, CDR2 SVGAGI (reference sequence).

In DNA, the CDR3 is TGTGCCAGCAGTCTGGGGCCACACAATGAGCAGTTCTTC. It yields the protein CASSLGPHNEQFF. The J gene is TRBJ2-1, the V gene TRBV12-3 or TRBV12-4; D might be TRBD1 (5 bases). V lost 5 bases to trimming and J lost 5 bases, with 10 bases between them. The CDR3 covers 13 residues.

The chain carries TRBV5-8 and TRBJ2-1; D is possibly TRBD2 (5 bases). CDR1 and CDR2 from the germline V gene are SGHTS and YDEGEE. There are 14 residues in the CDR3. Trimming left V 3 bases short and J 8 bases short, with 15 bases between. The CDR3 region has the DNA TGTGCCAGCAGCTCCCCCCGGGGTCGCTATGAGCAGTTCTTC. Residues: CASSSPRGRYEQFF.

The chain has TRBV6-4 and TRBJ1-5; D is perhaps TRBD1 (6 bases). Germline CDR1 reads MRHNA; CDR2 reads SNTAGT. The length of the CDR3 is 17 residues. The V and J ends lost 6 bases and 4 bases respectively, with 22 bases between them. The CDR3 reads CASRKGQKEEGNQPQHF. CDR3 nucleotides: TGTGCCAGCAGGAAGGGACAAAAGGAAGAGGGGAATCAGCCCCAGCATTTT.

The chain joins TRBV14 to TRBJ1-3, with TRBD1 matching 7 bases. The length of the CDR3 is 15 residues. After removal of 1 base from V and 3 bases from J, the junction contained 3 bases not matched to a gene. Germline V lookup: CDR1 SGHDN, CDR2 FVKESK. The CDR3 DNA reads TGTGCCAGCAGCCAAGGACAGGGACGTGGAAACACCATATATTTT. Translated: CASSQGQGRGNTIYF. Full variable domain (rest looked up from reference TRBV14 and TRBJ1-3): EAGVTQFPSHSVIEKGQTVTLRCDPISGHDNLYWYRRVMGKEIKFLLHFVKESKQDESGMPNNRFLAERTGGTYSTLKVQPAELEDSGVYFCASSQGQGRGNTIYFGEGSWLTVV.

Written as DNA, the CDR3 is TGTGCCAGTAGTAACCGACAGGGGGCAGACAATGAGCAGTTCTTC. Amino acids: CASSNRQGADNEQFF. The V call is TRBV19, the J call TRBJ2-1, with 10 bases aligning to TRBD1. CDR3 length: 15 residues. With V trimmed by 4 bases and J by 5 bases, 5 bases remained unmatched. The germline V gene encodes CDR1 LNHDA and CDR2 SQIVND (reference sequence).

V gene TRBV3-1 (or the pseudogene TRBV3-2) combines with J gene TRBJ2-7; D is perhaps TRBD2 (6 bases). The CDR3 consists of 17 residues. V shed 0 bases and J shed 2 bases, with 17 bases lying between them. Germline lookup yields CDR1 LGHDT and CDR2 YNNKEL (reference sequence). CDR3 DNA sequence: TGTGCCAGCAGCCAAGATTCTCGGGGCGGGGTCGCCTACGAGCAGTACTTC. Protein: CASSQDSRGGVAYEQYF.

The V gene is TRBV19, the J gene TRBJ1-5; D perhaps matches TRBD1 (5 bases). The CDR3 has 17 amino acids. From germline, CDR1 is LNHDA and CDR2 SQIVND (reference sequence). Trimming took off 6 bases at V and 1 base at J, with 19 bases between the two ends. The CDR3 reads CASSQVGGTASNQPQHF. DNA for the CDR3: TGTGCCAGTAGCCAAGTGGGCGGGACGGCCAGCAATCAGCCCCAGCATTTT.

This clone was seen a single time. The DNA for the CDR3 is TGTGCCAGCAGCATCCCGCAGCAGGGACAAGAGACCCAGTACTTC. Amino acid sequence: CASSIPQQGQETQYF. V is TRBV11-1 and J is TRBJ2-5, with a weak D call TRBD1 (5 bases). This CDR3 comprises 15 residues. The germline CDR1 and CDR2 sequences are SGHAT and FQDESV (reference sequence). V lost 5 bases and J lost 2, with 15 bases in between.

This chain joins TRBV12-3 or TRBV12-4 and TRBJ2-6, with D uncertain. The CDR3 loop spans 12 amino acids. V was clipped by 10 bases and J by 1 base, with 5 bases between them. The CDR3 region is CAINSGANVLTF. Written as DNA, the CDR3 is TGTGCCATCAATTCTGGGGCCAACGTCCTGACTTTC.

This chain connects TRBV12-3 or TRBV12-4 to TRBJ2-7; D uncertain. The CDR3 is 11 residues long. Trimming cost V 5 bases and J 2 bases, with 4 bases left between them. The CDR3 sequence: CASSPTYEQYF. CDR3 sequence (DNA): TGTGCCAGCAGTCCCACCTACGAGCAGTACTTC.

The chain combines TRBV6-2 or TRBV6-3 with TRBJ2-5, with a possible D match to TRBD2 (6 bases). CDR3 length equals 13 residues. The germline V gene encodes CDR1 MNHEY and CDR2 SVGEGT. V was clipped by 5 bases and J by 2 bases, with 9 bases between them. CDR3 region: CASSAAGQETQYF. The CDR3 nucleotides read TGTGCCAGCAGTGCTGCGGGACAAGAGACCCAGTACTTC.

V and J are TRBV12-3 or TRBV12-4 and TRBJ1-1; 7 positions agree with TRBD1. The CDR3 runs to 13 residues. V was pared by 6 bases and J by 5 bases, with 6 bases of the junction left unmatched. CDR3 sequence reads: CASSKGARTEAFF. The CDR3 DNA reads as TGTGCCAGCAGCAAGGGGGCAAGGACTGAAGCTTTCTTT.

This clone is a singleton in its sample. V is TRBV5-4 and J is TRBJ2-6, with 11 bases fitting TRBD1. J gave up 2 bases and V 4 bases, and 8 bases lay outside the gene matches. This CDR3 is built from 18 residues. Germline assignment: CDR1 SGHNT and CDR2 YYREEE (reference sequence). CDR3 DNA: TGTGCCAGCAGCCGTCCGGGACAGGGGGGGGCTGGGGCCAACGTCCTGACTTTC. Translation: CASSRPGQGGAGANVLTF.

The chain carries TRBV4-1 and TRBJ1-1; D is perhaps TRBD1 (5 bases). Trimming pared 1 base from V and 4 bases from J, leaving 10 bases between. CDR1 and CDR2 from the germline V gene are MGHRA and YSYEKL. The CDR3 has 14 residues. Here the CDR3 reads CASSQAGEVTEAFF. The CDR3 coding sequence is TGCGCCAGCAGCCAAGCGGGGGAGGTCACTGAAGCTTTCTTT.

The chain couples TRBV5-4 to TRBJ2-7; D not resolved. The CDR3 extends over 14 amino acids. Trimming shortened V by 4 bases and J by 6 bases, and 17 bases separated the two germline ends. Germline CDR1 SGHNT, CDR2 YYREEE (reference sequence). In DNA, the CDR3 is TGTGCCAGCAGCCTCCAGGTTCCCCGCTCCGAGCAGTACTTC. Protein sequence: CASSLQVPRSEQYF.

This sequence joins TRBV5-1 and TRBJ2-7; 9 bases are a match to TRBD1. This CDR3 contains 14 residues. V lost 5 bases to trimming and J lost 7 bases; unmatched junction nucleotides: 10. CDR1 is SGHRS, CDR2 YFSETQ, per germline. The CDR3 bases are TGCGCCAGCAGGCCCGGGACAGGGAACGGGGAGCAGTACTTC. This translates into CASRPGTGNGEQYF. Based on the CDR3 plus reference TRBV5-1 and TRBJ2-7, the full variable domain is KAGVTQTPRYLIKTRGQQVTLSCSPISGHRSVSWYQQTPGQGLQFLFEYFSETQRNKGNFPGRFSGRQFSNSRSEMNVSTLELGDSALYLCASRPGTGNGEQYFGPGTRLTVT.

The DNA of the CDR3 is TGTGCCAGCAGCGCCACGCTAGCGGGAGGCGGAGAGACCCAGTACTTC. Its translation is CASSATLAGGGETQYF. The chain combines TRBV7-9 with TRBJ2-5, with 11 positions matching TRBD2. With 5 bases clipped from V and 4 bases from J, the junction kept 9 bases outside the gene matches. The CDR3 covers 16 residues. CDR1 and CDR2 (germline): SEHNR, FQNEAQ (reference sequence).

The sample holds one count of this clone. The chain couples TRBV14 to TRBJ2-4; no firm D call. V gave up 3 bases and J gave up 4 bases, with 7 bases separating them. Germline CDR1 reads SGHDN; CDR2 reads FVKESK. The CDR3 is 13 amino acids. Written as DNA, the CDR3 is TGTGCCAGCAGCCAGACGCGGAAAAACATTCAGTACTTC. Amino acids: CASSQTRKNIQYF.

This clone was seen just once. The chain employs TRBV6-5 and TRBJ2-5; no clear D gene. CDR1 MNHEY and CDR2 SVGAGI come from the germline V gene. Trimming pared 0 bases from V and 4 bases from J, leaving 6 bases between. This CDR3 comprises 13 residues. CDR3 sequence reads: CASSYSSGETQYF. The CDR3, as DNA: TGTGCCAGCAGTTACTCGTCGGGAGAGACCCAGTACTTC.

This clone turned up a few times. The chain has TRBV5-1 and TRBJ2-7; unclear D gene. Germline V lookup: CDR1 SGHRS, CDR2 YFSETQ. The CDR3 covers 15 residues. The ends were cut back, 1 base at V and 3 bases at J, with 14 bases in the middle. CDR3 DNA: TGCGCCAGCAGCTTGAAGGCCGGAGAGCTCTACGAGCAGTACTTC. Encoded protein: CASSLKAGELYEQYF. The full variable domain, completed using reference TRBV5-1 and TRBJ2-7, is KAGVTQTPRYLIKTRGQQVTLSCSPISGHRSVSWYQQTPGQGLQFLFEYFSETQRNKGNFPGRFSGRQFSNSRSEMNVSTLELGDSALYLCASSLKAGELYEQYFGPGTRLTVT.

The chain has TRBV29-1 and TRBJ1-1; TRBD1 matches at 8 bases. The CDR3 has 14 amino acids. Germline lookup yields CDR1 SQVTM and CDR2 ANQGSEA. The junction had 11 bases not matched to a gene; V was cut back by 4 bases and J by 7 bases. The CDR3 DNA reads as TGCAGCGTTGCACTATATGACAGGGGCAGTGAAGCTTTCTTT. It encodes CSVALYDRGSEAFF.

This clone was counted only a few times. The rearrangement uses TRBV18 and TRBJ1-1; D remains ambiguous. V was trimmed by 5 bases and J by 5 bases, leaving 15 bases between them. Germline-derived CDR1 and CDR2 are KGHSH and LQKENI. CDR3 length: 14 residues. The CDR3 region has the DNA TGTGCCAGCTCAGGGCCGCGCAGCGGGACTGAAGCTTTCTTT. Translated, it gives CASSGPRSGTEAFF. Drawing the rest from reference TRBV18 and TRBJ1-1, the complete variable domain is NAGVMQNPRHLVRRRGQEARLRCSPMKGHSHVYWYRQLPEEGLKFMVYLQKENIIDESGMPKERFSAEFPKEGPSILRIQQVVRGDSAAYFCASSGPRSGTEAFFGQGTRLTVV.